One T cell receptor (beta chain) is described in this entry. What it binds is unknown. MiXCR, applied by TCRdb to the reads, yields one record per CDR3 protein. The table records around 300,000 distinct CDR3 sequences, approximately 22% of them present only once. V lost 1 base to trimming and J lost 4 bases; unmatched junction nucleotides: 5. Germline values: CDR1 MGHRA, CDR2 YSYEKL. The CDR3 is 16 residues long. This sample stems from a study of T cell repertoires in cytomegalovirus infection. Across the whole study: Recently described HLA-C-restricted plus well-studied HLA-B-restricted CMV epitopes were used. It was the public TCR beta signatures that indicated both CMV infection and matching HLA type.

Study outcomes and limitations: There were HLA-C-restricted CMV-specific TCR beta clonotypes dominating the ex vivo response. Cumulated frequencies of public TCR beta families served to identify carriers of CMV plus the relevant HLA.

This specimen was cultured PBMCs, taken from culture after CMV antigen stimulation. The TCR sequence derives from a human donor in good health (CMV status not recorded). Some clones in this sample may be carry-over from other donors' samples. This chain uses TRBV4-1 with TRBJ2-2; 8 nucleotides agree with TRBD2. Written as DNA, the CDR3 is TGCGCCAGCAGCCAAGTAGGCGGGAGGACCACCGGGGAGCTGTTTTTT. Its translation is CASSQVGGRTTGELFF.